The 23 T cell receptor beta chains given below trace back to one sample, sequenced in a study of blood T cells in healthy people across ages. Using a J-beta primer mix together with a sample-barcoded 5' primer, a second PCR was run for about 6 to 11 cycles. TCRdb re-called the 5' RACE reads with MiXCR, one entry per CDR3 protein. This table holds approximately 2,000,000 distinct CDR3 sequences, about two fifths found once. Sequencing input: blood. These receptor sequences come from a human donor in good health.

The rearrangement joins TRBV19 to TRBJ2-7; D may correspond to TRBD1 or TRBD2 (5 bases each). V shed 6 bases and J shed 3 bases, with 18 bases lying between them. CDR1 is LNHDA and CDR2 is SQIVND in the germline V gene (reference sequence). The CDR3 spans 15 residues. DNA for the CDR3: TGTGCCAGTAGAGTAACATGGGACGTGAACTACGAGCAGTACTTC. This codes for CASRVTWDVNYEQYF.

This chain links TRBV6-6 with TRBJ2-5; 7 bases map to TRBD1. V shed 7 bases, J shed 5 bases, and the junction held 13 bases outside the gene matches. Germline CDR1 reads MNHNY; CDR2 reads SVGAGI (reference sequence). The length of the CDR3 is 15 residues. The CDR3 protein is CASTSPGTEGETQYF. In DNA, the CDR3 is TGTGCCAGCACCTCCCCGGGGACAGAGGGGGAGACCCAGTACTTC.

The chain couples TRBV7-2 to TRBJ2-1; D uncertain. The germline V and J ends were trimmed by 5 bases and 5 bases, with 7 bases remaining between them. Germline V gives CDR1 SGHTA, CDR2 FQGNSA. The CDR3 contains 12 residues. The CDR3 loop is CASSPRNNEQFF. In DNA form, the CDR3 reads TGTGCCAGCAGCCCCCGAAACAATGAGCAGTTCTTC. The entire variable domain, with the rest obtained from reference TRBV7-2 and TRBJ2-1, is as follows: GAGVSQSPSNKVTEKGKDVELRCDPISGHTALYWYRQSLGQGLEFLIYFQGNSAPDKSGLPSDRFSAERTGGSVSTLTIQRTQQEDSAVYLCASSPRNNEQFFGPGTRLTVL.

Worth noting for this clonotype: A junction boundary mismatches the germline segment, possibly from a read error. J is TRBJ2-4 and V is TRBV7-7; TRBD1 agrees at 7 bases. The DNA end lines up better with TRBJ2-7; the J call may be wrong. Germline CDR1 is SSHAT and CDR2 is FNYEAQ (reference sequence). CDR3 size: 11 residues. The chain's CDR3 is CEADRTYEQYF. In DNA form, the CDR3 reads TGCGAGGCGGACAGGACCTACGAGCAGTACTTC.

This clonotype appeared a few times. The chain's CDR3 is CASSQDGPEGYGYTF. CDR3 DNA: TGCGCCAGCAGCCAAGACGGACCCGAAGGGTATGGCTACACCTTC. This rearrangement joins TRBV4-1 to TRBJ1-2; D remains unclear. Trimming removed 0 bases from V and 5 bases from J, with 13 bases in between. The CDR3 consists of 15 residues. Germline assignment: CDR1 MGHRA and CDR2 YSYEKL.

This sequence joins TRBV20-1 and TRBJ2-1; TRBD1 is a possible D gene (6 bases). V was clipped by 5 bases and J by 3 bases, with 23 bases between them. This CDR3 spans 17 amino acids. Germline values: CDR1 DFQATT, CDR2 SNEGSKA (reference sequence). The CDR3 nucleotides read TGCAGTGCTGAGGGTGAGGGGGTCGTATCGAACTACAATGAGCAGTTCTTC. Translation gives CSAEGEGVVSNYNEQFF.

This clonotype has more than one count but fewer than ten. The chain has TRBV2 and TRBJ2-4; no definite D call. The CDR3 sequence is 12 residues long. Germline CDR1 SNHLY, CDR2 FYNNEI. With 6 bases removed from V and 6 bases from J, the gap between germline ends came to 9 bases. CDR3 amino acids: CASRTEINIQYF. The DNA for the CDR3 is TGTGCCAGCAGGACCGAAATAAACATTCAGTACTTC.

This clonotype was recorded a few times. The chain employs TRBV6-2 or TRBV6-3 and TRBJ2-1; 8 bases map to TRBD2. Looked up from germline, CDR1 is MNHEY and CDR2 is SVGEGT. With V trimmed by 7 bases and J by 4 bases, 6 bases remained unmatched. This CDR3 contains 14 residues. The CDR3 here is CASNRGGQYNEQFF. The CDR3 bases are TGTGCCAGCAACCGCGGGGGGCAATACAATGAGCAGTTCTTC.

The chain joins TRBV7-2 to TRBJ1-3; D perhaps matches TRBD1 (5 bases). This CDR3 region has 15 residues. The germline CDR1 and CDR2 sequences are SGHTA and FQGNSA. Deletions cut 6 bases from V and 0 bases from J, with 12 bases between. The CDR3 DNA reads TGTGCCAGCAGGATAAAGGGGAGCTCTGGAAACACCATATATTTT. Its translation is CASRIKGSSGNTIYF. The whole variable domain, remainder taken from reference TRBV7-2 and TRBJ1-3, is GAGVSQSPSNKVTEKGKDVELRCDPISGHTALYWYRQSLGQGLEFLIYFQGNSAPDKSGLPSDRFSAERTGGSVSTLTIQRTQQEDSAVYLCASRIKGSSGNTIYFGEGSWLTVV.

This rearrangement joins TRBV11-3 to TRBJ2-7; 7 bases are a match to TRBD2. CDR3 length: 16 residues. Trimming took 1 base from V and 3 from J; bases not matched to a gene: 9. Germline loops: CDR1 SGHNT, CDR2 YENEEA. The CDR3 loop is CASSLAGGGLFYEQYF. As DNA, the CDR3 is TGTGCCAGCAGCTTAGCCGGCGGGGGACTCTTCTACGAGCAGTACTTC.

The chain recombines TRBV7-3 with TRBJ2-1; D perhaps matches TRBD2 (5 bases). This CDR3 contains 15 residues. Trimming shortened V by 0 bases and J by 2 bases, and 8 bases separated the two germline ends. Germline-derived CDR1 and CDR2 are SGHTA and FQGTGA. Here the CDR3 DNA reads TGTGCCAGCAGCTTAACACGGGATCCCTACAATGAGCAGTTCTTC. The encoded protein is CASSLTRDPYNEQFF. The variable domain in full, with the rest retrieved from reference TRBV7-3 and TRBJ2-1, is GAGVSQTPSNKVTEKGKYVELRCDPISGHTALYWYRQSLGQGPEFLIYFQGTGAADDSGLPNDRFFAVRPEGSVSTLKIQRTERGDSAVYLCASSLTRDPYNEQFFGPGTRLTVL.

This chain links TRBV24-1 with TRBJ2-2; the match to TRBD1 covers 8 bases. Germline-derived CDR1 and CDR2 are KGHDR and SFDVKD. The CDR3 is 17 residues long. V lost 0 bases and J lost 5; bases outside the gene matches: 7. This CDR3 reads CATSDLMQGARTGELFF. The DNA of the CDR3 is TGTGCCACCAGTGATTTGATGCAGGGGGCTCGGACCGGGGAGCTGTTTTTT.

The V gene is TRBV6-1, the J gene TRBJ1-4; 8 bases are a match to TRBD1. CDR1 and CDR2 from the germline V gene are MNHNS and SASEGT. The CDR3 spans 13 residues. J was trimmed by 8 bases and V by 5 bases; bases with no gene match: 4. The CDR3 coding sequence is TGTGCCAGCAGTACGGGGGACAGGGAAAAACTGTTTTTT. It encodes CASSTGDREKLFF.

This clonotype came up a few times. This chain joins TRBV7-3 and TRBJ2-1; 7 positions match TRBD1. With 3 bases clipped from V and 6 bases from J, the junction kept 8 bases outside the gene matches. CDR1 and CDR2 (germline): SGHTA, FQGTGA. This CDR3 contains 15 residues. The CDR3 region is CASSFRGQSFNEQFF. The CDR3 DNA sequence: TGTGCCAGCAGCTTCCGGGGACAGAGTTTCAATGAGCAGTTCTTC.

The chain employs TRBV9 and TRBJ2-1; D call uncertain. The V and J ends lost 4 bases and 2 bases respectively, with 16 bases between them. This CDR3 region has 16 residues. CDR1 is SGDLS, CDR2 YYNGEE, per germline. CDR3 region: CASSPQVEVTYNEQFF. The CDR3 nucleotides read TGTGCCAGCAGCCCTCAAGTTGAGGTGACCTACAATGAGCAGTTCTTC.

This clonotype was observed a handful of times. V gene TRBV20-1 combines with J gene TRBJ2-7, with 10 nucleotides matching TRBD1. CDR3 length: 15 amino acids. Germline loops: CDR1 DFQATT, CDR2 SNEGSKA (reference sequence). The ends lost 0 bases at V and 4 bases at J; junction bases unmatched: 6. CDR3 region: CSARDSGQGRYEQYF. The DNA for the CDR3 is TGCAGTGCTAGAGATTCGGGACAGGGGAGGTACGAGCAGTACTTC.

The table lists this clonotype with a count of one. One end of the junction does not line up with germline, which may come from a read error. The chain uses TRBV4-1 and TRBJ2-7, with a weak D call TRBD2 (6 bases). The CDR3 totals 16 residues. Germline CDR1 MGHRA, CDR2 YSYEKL. CDR3 bases: TGCGCCTGCAGCCAAGAGGGGACTTTCAGCTCCTACGAGCAGTACTTC. Protein sequence: CACSQEGTFSSYEQYF.

This clonotype was counted only a few times. This chain connects TRBV20-1 to TRBJ2-5, with a weak D call TRBD2 (5 bases). V lost 2 bases and J lost 4, with 11 bases in between. CDR1 and CDR2 from the germline V gene are DFQATT and SNEGSKA (reference sequence). This CDR3 contains 13 residues. CDR3 sequence (DNA): TGCAGTGCTAGACTCGATGAGGGAGAGACCCAGTACTTC. This translates into CSARLDEGETQYF.

This clonotype has only a few counts. A much larger clone lies a single base off, so this may be a read error. The chain links TRBV20-1 to TRBJ2-5; 9 bases are shared with TRBD2. The germline V gene has CDR1 DFQATT and CDR2 SNEGSKA (reference sequence). V was clipped by 4 bases and J by 11 bases; unmatched bases: 14. The CDR3 runs 14 residues. This chain's CDR3 is CSAISGGPYNEQYF. The CDR3 nucleotides read TGCAGTGCTATTAGCGGGGGACCCTACAATGAGCAGTACTTC.

The chain carries TRBV20-1 and TRBJ2-7; perhaps TRBD1 as D (6 bases). With 6 bases removed from V and 1 base from J, the gap between germline ends came to 16 bases. This CDR3 comprises 14 residues. The germline gives CDR1 DFQATT, CDR2 SNEGSKA (reference sequence). CDR3 in amino acids: CSASITGLSYEQYF. For the CDR3, the DNA is TGCAGTGCGTCGATAACAGGGCTTTCCTACGAGCAGTACTTC.

A few counts support this clonotype. This chain links TRBV4-3 with TRBJ2-5, with a tentative D call TRBD2 (6 bases). CDR1 is LGHNA, CDR2 YSLEER, per germline. V was cut by 1 base and J by 5 bases, with 14 bases left in between. This CDR3 is 15 amino acids long. The CDR3 sequence: CASSQVAGRWETQYF. CDR3 coding DNA: TGCGCCAGCAGCCAAGTCGCGGGGCGGTGGGAGACCCAGTACTTC.

This clonotype has only one observation. This chain connects TRBV19 to TRBJ2-5; tentative D call: TRBD2 (6 bases). The V end was cut by 3 bases, the J end by 0 bases, with 11 bases between. Per the germline V gene, CDR1 is LNHDA and CDR2 is SQIVND (reference sequence). This CDR3 is built from 15 residues. CDR3 sequence: CASSIGGSDQETQYF. In DNA, the CDR3 is TGTGCCAGTAGTATTGGAGGGAGCGACCAAGAGACCCAGTACTTC.

A few counts support this clonotype. The rearrangement links TRBV5-1 to TRBJ2-3; 13 bases fit TRBD2. CDR3 length equals 17 residues. Germline V CDR1 and CDR2: SGHRS, YFSETQ. The V gene end was trimmed by 4 bases and the J gene end by 2 bases; junction bases not matched to a gene: 7. The CDR3 reads CASSPPGLAGATDTQYF. CDR3 sequence (DNA): TGCGCCAGCAGCCCGCCTGGACTAGCGGGGGCCACAGATACGCAGTATTTT. Variable domain in full (rest from reference TRBV5-1 and TRBJ2-3): KAGVTQTPRYLIKTRGQQVTLSCSPISGHRSVSWYQQTPGQGLQFLFEYFSETQRNKGNFPGRFSGRQFSNSRSEMNVSTLELGDSALYLCASSPPGLAGATDTQYFGPGTRLTVL.